One sample yielded the 2 T cell receptor beta chains listed below, sequenced in a study of T cell responses to AZD1222 COVID-19 vaccine. Profiling relied on immunoSEQ multiplex PCR, and the TCRdb table lists in-frame clones only, not all of them. The sample consists of under 200,000 clones, roughly 92% of them appearing once. The sample was peripheral blood, taken on day 0 of AZD1222 vaccination. All receptors derive from an adult in good health.

This clone was observed once. This rearrangement joins TRBV7-9 to TRBJ1-6; no clear D gene. Trimming pared 5 bases from V and 7 bases from J, leaving 9 bases between. The CDR3 runs 13 residues. Germline values: CDR1 SEHNR, CDR2 FQNEAQ (reference sequence). This chain's CDR3 is CASSPRWNSPLHF. CDR3 DNA: TGTGCCAGCAGCCCTAGATGGAATTCACCCCTCCACTTT.

The J gene is TRBJ1-5, the V gene TRBV30, with unresolved D. Germline CDR1 is GTSNPN and CDR2 is SVGIG (reference sequence). The CDR3 spans 14 residues. V shed 8 bases and J shed 0 bases, with 14 bases lying between them. CDR3: CALGGLGSNQPQHF. The CDR3 DNA sequence: TGTGCCCTGGGCGGTTTAGGTAGCAATCAGCCCCAGCATTTT.